The clone carrying this T cell receptor beta chain was seen just once. Its matching antigen is unknown. Generated by immunoSEQ multiplex PCR, the TCRdb table keeps only in-frame clones and is missing some. Here the sample spans about 28,000 clones, about 82% being singletons. The sample belongs to a study of OX40 agonist ivuxolimab in advanced cancers. Study findings and constraints: In general, CD8+ T cells held more expanded clones than CD4+ did, on average.

The input for sequencing was CD4+ or CD8+ T cells sorted from blood, taken in a trial of the OX40 agonist ivuxolimab. The sequence was obtained from an adult with an advanced solid tumor such as melanoma, head and neck, liver or kidney cancer.

The CDR3 DNA is TGTGCCAGCAGCTTCCGCGGGACAGGGGGTCCTGAAGCTTTCTTT. This encodes CASSFRGTGGPEAFF. The chain links TRBV11-3 to TRBJ1-1, with 11 positions matching TRBD1. Germline V gene sequence: CDR1 SGHNT, CDR2 YENEEA. The trim removed 3 bases at V and 6 bases at J, leaving 6 bases unmatched. The CDR3 extends over 15 amino acids.